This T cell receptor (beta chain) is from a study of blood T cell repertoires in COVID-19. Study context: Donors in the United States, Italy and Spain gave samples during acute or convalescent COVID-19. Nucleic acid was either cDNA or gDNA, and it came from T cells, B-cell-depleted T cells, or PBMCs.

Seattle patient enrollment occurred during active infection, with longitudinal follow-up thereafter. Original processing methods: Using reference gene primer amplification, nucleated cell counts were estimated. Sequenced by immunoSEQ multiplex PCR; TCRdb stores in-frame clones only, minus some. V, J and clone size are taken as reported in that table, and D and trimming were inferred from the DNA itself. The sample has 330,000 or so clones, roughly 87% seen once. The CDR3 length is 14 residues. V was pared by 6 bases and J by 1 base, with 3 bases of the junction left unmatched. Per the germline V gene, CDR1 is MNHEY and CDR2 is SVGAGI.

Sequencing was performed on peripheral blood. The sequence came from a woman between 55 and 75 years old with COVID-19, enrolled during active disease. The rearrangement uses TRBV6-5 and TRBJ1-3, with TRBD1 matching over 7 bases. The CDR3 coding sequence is TGTGCCAGCAGGCCCAGGGGGTCTGGAAACACCATATATTTT. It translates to CASRPRGSGNTIYF.